The sequence of this T cell receptor beta chain was determined in a study of identical twins. TCRdb called the 5' RACE reads again in MiXCR, with one record for every CDR3 protein. This sample has about 470,000 distinct CDR3 sequences, with 20% to 25% found just once. The germline gives CDR1 SGHVS, CDR2 FQNEAQ. V gave up 2 bases and J gave up 0 bases; unmatched junction bases: 2. CDR3 length: 15 residues. Note on this clonotype: Its target is not known.

Study-wide findings and caveats: Out-of-frame TCR alpha sharing in monozygotic twins exceeded recombination model predictions. When twins shared out-of-frame alpha sequences, those sequences had excess low generation probability.

These same records also appear under a second study, on T cells expressing NK-cell markers.

The receptor comes from a woman between 18 and 30 years old in good health. The chain employs TRBV7-8 and TRBJ2-7; TRBD2 matches at 9 bases. Material: CD4+ T cells sorted from blood. The CDR3 nucleotides are TGTGCCAGCAGCTTAACTAGCGGGTACTCCTACGAGCAGTACTTC. Translation gives CASSLTSGYSYEQYF. Looking up the rest from reference TRBV7-8 and TRBJ2-7 gives the full variable domain: GAGVSQSPRYKVAKRGQDVALRCDPISGHVSLFWYQQALGQGPEFLTYFQNEAQLDKSGLPSDRFFAERPEGSVSTLKIQRTQQEDSAVYLCASSLTSGYSYEQYFGPGTRLTVT.